This T cell receptor (beta chain) was identified in a study of regulatory T cells in long-lasting Graves disease. CDR3-region Arm-PCR and iRepertoire HTBI primers produced the TCR beta libraries. Study processing details: Identification of gene segments yielded over 60 TRBV and about 15 TRBJ across samples. TCRdb fed the multiplex PCR reads into MiXCR, producing one record per CDR3 protein. TCRdb assigned the V and J calls; the authors' analysis was not used. In the table there are fewer than 450,000 distinct CDR3 sequences, approximately 16% of which are singletons. Specified time point: newly diagnosed GD, antithyroid drugs for less than 3 months. PBMC RNA served as the TCR library source. American Thyroid Association guidelines served as the basis for diagnosing Graves' disease. This clonotype has ten or more counts. Trimming cost V 3 bases and J 7 bases; bases outside gene matches: 2. The germline V gene has CDR1 LNHDA and CDR2 SQIVND (reference sequence). This CDR3 contains 14 residues.

These data are also associated with another study on T cells in Graves' hyperthyroidism and ophthalmopathy. From that study: Graves' hyperthyroidism is called stable when ophthalmopathy does not progress within 18 months. Patients with ophthalmopathy were separated from those with stable hyperthyroidism by a 13 V-J model.

The genes are TRBV19 and TRBJ1-4, with 10 bases that match TRBD1. This sequence originates from a middle-aged woman with Graves disease. Material: peripheral blood mononuclear cells (PBMCs), obtained at new diagnosis, from a patient treated with antithyroid drugs. CDR3 amino acids: CASSMGQGREKLFF. CDR3 nucleotide sequence: TGTGCCAGTAGTATGGGACAGGGGCGTGAAAAACTGTTTTTT. The full variable domain, in which reference TRBV19 and TRBJ1-4 provide the parts outside the CDR3, is DGGITQSPKYLFRKEGQNVTLSCEQNLNHDAMYWYRQDPGQGLRLIYYSQIVNDFQKGDIAEGYSVSREKKESFPLTVTSAQKNPTAFYLCASSMGQGREKLFFGSGTQLSVL.